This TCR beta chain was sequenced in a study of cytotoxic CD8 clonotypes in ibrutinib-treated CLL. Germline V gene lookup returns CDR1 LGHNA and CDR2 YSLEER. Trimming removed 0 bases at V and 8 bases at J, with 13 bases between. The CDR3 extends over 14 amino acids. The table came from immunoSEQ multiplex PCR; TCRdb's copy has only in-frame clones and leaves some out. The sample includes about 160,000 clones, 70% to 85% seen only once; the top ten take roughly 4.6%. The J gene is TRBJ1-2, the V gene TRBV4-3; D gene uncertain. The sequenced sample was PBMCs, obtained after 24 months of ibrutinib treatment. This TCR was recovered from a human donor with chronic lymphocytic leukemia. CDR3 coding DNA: TGCGCCAGCAGCCAAGATCGGACGCGGCGAGGCTACACCTTC. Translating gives CASSQDRTRRGYTF.